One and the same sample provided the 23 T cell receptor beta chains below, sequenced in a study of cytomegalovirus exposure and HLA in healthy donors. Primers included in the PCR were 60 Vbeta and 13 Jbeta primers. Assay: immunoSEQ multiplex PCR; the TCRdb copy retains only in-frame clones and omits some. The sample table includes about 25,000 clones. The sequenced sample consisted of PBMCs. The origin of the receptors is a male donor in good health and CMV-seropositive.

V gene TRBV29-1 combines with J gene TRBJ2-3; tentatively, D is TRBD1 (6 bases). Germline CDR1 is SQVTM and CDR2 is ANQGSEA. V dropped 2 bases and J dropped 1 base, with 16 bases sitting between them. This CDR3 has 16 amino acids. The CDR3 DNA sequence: TGCAGCGTTGAATTGTTGGTGGCAGGGGGCACAGATACGCAGTATTTT. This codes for CSVELLVAGGTDTQYF.

The CDR3 region has the DNA TGTGCCAGCAGTTTACAACAGGGTACTAATGAAAAACTGTTTTTT. It is translated as CASSLQQGTNEKLFF. This rearrangement joins TRBV28 to TRBJ1-4, with D perhaps TRBD1 (6 bases). Germline CDR1 reads MDHEN; CDR2 reads SYDVKM. Trimming shortened V by 2 bases and J by 2 bases, and 9 bases separated the two germline ends. The CDR3 loop spans 15 amino acids.

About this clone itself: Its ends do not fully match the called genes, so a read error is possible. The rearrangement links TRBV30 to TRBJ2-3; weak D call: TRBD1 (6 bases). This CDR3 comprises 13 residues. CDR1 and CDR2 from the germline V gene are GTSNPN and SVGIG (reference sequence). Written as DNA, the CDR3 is TGTGCCTTGGACACGGGGTGGACAGATAAGCAGTATTTT. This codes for CALDTGWTDKQYF.

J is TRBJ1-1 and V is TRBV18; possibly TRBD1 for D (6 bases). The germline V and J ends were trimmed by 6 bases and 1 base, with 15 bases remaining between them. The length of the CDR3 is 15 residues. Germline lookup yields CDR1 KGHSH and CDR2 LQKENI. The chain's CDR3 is CASSPGQIGNTEAFF. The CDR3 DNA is TGTGCCAGCTCTCCTGGACAGATAGGGAACACTGAAGCTTTCTTT.

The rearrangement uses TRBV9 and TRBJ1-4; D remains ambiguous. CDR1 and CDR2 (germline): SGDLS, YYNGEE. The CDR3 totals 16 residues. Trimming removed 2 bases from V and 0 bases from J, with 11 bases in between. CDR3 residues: CASSVGAFATNEKLFF. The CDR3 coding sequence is TGTGCCAGCAGCGTTGGAGCTTTTGCAACTAATGAAAAACTGTTTTTT.

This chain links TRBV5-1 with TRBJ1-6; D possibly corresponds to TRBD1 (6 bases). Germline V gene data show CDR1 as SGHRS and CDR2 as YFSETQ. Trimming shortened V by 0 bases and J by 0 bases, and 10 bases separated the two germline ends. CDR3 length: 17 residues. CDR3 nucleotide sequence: TGCGCCAGCAGCTTGGGAGGACAGAGCTCCTATAATTCACCCCTCCACTTT. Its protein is CASSLGGQSSYNSPLHF.

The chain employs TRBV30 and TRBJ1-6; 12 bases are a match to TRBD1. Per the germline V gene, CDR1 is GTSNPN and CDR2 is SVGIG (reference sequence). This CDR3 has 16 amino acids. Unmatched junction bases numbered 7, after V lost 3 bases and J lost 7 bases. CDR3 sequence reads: CAWRPWDRGLNSPLHF. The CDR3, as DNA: TGTGCCTGGAGGCCTTGGGACAGGGGGCTGAATTCACCCCTCCACTTT.

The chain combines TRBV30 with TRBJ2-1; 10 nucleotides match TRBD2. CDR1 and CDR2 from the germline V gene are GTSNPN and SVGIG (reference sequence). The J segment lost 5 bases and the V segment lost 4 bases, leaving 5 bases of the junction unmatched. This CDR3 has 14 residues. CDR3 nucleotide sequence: TGTGCCTGGACAGGACTAGCGGACAACAATGAGCAGTTCTTC. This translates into CAWTGLADNNEQFF.

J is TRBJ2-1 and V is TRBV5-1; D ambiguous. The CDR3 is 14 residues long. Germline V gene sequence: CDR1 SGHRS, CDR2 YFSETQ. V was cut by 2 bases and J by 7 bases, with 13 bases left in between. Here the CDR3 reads CASSFGQVENEQFF. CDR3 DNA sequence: TGCGCCAGCAGCTTTGGGCAGGTCGAAAATGAGCAGTTCTTC.

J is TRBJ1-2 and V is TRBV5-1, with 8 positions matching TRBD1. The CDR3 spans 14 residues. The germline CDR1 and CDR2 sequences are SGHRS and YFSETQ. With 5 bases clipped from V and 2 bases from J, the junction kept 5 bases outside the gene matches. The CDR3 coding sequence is TGCGCCAGCAGTTCGGGACAGGCGAACTATGGCTACACCTTC. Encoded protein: CASSSGQANYGYTF.

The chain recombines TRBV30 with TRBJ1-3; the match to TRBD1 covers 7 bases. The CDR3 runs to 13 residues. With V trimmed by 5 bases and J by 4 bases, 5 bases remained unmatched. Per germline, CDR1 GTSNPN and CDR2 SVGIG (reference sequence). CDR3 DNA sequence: TGTGCCTGGGCAACAGGGGAAGGAAACACCATATATTTT. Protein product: CAWATGEGNTIYF.

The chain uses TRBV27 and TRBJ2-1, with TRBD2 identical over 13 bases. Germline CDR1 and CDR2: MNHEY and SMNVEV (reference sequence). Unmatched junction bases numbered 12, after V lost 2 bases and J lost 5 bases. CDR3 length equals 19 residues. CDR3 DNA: TGTGCCAGCAGTTTAGAGATACCGGGACTAGCGGGATCCCACAATGAGCAGTTCTTC. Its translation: CASSLEIPGLAGSHNEQFF.

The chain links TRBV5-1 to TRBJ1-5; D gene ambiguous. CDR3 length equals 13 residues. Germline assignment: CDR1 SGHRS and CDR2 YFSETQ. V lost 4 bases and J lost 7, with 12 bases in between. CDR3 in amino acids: CASSADTEQPQHF. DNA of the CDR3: TGCGCCAGCAGCGCCGATACAGAGCAGCCCCAGCATTTT.

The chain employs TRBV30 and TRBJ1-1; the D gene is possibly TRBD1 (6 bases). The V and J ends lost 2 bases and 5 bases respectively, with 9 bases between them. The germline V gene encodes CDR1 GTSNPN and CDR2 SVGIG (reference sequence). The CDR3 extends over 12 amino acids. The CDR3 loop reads CAWSRGGTEAFF. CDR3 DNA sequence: TGTGCCTGGAGTAGGGGGGGAACTGAAGCTTTCTTT.

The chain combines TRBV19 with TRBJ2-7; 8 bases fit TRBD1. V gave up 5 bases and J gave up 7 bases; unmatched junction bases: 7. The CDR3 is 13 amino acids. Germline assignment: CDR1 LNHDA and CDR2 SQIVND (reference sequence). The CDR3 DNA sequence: TGTGCCAGTAGTGTGGACAGGGCTGGGGAGCAGTACTTC. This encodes CASSVDRAGEQYF.

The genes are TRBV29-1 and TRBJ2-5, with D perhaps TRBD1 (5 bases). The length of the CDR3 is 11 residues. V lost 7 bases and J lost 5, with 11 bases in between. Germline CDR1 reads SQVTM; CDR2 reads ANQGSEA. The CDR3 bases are TGCAGCGCCAGGGAAGGGGAGACCCAGTACTTC. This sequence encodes CSAREGETQYF.

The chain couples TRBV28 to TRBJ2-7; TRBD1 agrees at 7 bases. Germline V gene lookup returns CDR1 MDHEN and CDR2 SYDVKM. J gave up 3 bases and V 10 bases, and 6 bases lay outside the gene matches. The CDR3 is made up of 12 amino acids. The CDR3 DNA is TGTGCCACATCCAGGGGGATCTACGAGCAGTACTTC. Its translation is CATSRGIYEQYF.

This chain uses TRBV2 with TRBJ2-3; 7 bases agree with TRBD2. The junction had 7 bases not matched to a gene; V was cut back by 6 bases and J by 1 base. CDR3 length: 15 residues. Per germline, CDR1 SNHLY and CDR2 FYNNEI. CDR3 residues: CASRGLGRGTDTQYF. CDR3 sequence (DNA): TGTGCCAGCAGAGGACTAGGGAGAGGCACAGATACGCAGTATTTT.

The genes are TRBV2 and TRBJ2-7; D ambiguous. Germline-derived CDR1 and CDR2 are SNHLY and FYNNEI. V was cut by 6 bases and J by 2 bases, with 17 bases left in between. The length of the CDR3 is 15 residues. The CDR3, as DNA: TGTGCCAGCAGGGATCTGGTGGGCTCCCCCTACGAGCAGTACTTC. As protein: CASRDLVGSPYEQYF. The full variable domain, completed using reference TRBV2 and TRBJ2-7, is EPEVTQTPSHQVTQMGQEVILRCVPISNHLYFYWYRQILGQKVEFLVSFYNNEISEKSEIFDDQFSVERPDGSNFTLKIRSTKLEDSAMYFCASRDLVGSPYEQYFGPGTRLTVT.

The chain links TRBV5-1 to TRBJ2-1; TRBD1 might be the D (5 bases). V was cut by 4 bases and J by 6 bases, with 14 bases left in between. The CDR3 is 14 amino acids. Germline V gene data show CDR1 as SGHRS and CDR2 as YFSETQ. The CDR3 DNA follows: TGCGCCAGCAGCCTGAACAGGATTGGCAATGAGCAGTTCTTC. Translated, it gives CASSLNRIGNEQFF.

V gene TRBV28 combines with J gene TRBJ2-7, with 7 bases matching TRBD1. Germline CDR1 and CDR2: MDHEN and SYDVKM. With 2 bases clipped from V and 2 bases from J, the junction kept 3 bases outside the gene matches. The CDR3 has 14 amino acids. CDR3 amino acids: CASSLGQVTYEQYF. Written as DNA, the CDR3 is TGTGCCAGCAGTTTAGGACAGGTCACCTACGAGCAGTACTTC.

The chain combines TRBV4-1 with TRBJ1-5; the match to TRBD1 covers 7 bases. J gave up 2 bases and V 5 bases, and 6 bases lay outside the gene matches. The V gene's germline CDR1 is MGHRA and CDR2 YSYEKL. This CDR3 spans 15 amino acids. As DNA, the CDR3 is TGCGCCAGCAGCGAAACAGGGGTCGGCAATCAGCCCCAGCATTTT. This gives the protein CASSETGVGNQPQHF.

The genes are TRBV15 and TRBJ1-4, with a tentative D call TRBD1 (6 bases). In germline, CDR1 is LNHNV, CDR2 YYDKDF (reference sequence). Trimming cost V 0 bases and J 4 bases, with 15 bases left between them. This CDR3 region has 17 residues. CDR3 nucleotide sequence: TGTGCCACCAGCAGAGAACGGGGGGCAGGGGTTAATGAAAAACTGTTTTTT. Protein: CATSRERGAGVNEKLFF.